This T cell receptor (beta chain) was captured in a study of control samples from healthy donors and cancer patients (dated by TCRdb to between 2020 and 2021). The receptor library was made with the immunoSEQ multiplex PCR assay. This immuneACCESS table, as held by TCRdb, lists in-frame sequences with V and J called but not all clones. Of the missing ones, under half trace to an unresolved V gene in checked studies; the others have no known cause. This sample is represented by roughly 120,000 clones; around 89% of them were singletons. The ten largest clones capture under 40% of the sample. Concerning this clone: The specificity of this receptor is unknown. It has no much larger one-base neighbor in the sample; base qualities were not kept.

V has 4 bases trimmed and J has 4 bases trimmed; junction bases matching no gene number 1. CDR1 and CDR2 (KGHSH, LQKENI) derive from the germline V gene. The CDR3 covers 14 residues, taking in both the cysteine and the phenylalanine. Here the CDR3 DNA is all that survives: 42 bases in frame from base 1. Recombination connected TRBV18 to TRBJ1-4, with TRBD1 identical over 9 junction bases. Sequencing was done on a sample of blood. This clonotype was obtained from a man aged 45 to 65 in good health. The CDR3 reads as follows: CASSQDRGNEKLFF. The DNA reads as follows: TGTGCCAGCTCACAGGACAGGGGTAATGAAAAACTGTTTTTT.